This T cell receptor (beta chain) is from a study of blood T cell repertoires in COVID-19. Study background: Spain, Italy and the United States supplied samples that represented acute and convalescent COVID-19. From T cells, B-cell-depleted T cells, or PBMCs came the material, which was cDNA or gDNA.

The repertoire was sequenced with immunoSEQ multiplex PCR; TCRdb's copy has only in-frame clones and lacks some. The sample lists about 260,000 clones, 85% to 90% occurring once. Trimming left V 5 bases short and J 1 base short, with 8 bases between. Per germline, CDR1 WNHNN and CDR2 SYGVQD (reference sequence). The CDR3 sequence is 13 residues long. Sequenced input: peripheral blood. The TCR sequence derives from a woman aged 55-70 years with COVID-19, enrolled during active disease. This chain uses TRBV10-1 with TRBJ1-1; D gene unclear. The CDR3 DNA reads TGCGCCAGCAGTTTCCAGAAGAACACTGAAGCTTTCTTT. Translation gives CASSFQKNTEAFF.